Given below is one T cell receptor (beta chain) in context. Its target is unknown. This entry comes from a study of human T cells and chemical hapten exposure. Study-level background: Women made up most patients, who had alopecia areata, totalis or universalis.

Specified time point: patch test 2, 6 weeks after DPC sensitization. Treatment defined: therapeutic diphenylcyclopropenone sensitization with weekly scalp DPC. Alopecia patients, 18 to 70 years old and DPC-suitable, served as donors. In TCRdb, the RACE reads were re-called with MiXCR into one record per CDR3 protein. The data contain under 100,000 distinct CDR3 sequences, approximately 10% of them singletons. Germline V CDR1 and CDR2: SGDLS, YYNGEE. The CDR3 is 16 amino acids. The V and J ends lost 4 bases and 2 bases, in that order; junction bases with no gene match: 9. Study-level points and caveats: Against controls, expanded TCRs gave rise to significantly more large CDR3 similarity clusters. TCRs above 1 in 1000 frequency stayed constant with DPC sensitization.

This rearrangement joins TRBV9 to TRBJ2-3; 8 nucleotides match TRBD2. The sequencing here drew on whole blood, taken in connection with sensitization to the hapten diphenylcyclopropenone (DPC). The TCR was taken from a woman aged 40-49 years with alopecia areata. Some clones in this sample may be carry-over from other donors' samples. This chain's CDR3 is CASSPPGLVLTDTQYF. The CDR3 DNA is TGTGCCAGCAGCCCTCCGGGACTAGTGCTCACAGATACGCAGTATTTT.